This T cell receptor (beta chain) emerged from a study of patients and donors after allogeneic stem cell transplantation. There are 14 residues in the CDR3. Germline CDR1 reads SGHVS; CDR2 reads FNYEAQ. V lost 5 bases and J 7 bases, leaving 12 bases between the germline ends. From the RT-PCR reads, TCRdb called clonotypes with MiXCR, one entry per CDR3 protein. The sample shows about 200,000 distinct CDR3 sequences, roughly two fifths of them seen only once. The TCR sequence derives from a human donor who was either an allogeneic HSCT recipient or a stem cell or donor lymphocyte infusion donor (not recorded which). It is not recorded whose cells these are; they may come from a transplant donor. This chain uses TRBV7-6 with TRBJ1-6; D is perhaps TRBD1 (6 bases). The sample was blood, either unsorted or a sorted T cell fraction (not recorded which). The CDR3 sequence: CASSVGQGNSPLHF. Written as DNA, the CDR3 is TGTGCCAGCAGCGTGGGCCAGGGGAATTCACCCCTCCACTTT.